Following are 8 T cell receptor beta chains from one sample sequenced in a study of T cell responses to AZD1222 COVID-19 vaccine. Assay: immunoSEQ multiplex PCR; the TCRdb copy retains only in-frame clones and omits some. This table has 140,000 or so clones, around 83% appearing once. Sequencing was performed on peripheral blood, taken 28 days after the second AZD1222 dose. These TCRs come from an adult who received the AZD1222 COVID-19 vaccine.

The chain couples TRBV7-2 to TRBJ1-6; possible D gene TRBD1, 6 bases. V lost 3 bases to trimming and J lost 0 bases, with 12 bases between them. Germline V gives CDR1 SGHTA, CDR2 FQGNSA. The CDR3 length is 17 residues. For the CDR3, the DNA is TGTGCCAGCAGCTTCGGGGGACACAGCTCCTATAATTCACCCCTCCACTTT. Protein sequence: CASSFGGHSSYNSPLHF.

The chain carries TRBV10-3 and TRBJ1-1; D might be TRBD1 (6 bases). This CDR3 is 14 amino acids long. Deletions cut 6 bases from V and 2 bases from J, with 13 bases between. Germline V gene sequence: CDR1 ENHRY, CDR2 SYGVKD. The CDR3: CAISQQGTNTEAFF. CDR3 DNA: TGTGCCATCAGCCAACAGGGTACAAACACTGAAGCTTTCTTT.

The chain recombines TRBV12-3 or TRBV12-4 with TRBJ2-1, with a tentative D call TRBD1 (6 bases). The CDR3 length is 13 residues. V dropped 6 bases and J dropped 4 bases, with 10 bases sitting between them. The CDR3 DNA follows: TGTGCCAGCAGCAGAGACAGGTACAATGAGCAGTTCTTC. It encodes CASSRDRYNEQFF.

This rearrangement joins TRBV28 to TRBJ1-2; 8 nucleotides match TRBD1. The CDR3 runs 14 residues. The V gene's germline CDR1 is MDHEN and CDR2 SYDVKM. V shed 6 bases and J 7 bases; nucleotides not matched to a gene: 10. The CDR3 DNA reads TGTGCCAGCAGCGCTGGTCAGGGGGCGTTTGGCTACACCTTC. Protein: CASSAGQGAFGYTF.

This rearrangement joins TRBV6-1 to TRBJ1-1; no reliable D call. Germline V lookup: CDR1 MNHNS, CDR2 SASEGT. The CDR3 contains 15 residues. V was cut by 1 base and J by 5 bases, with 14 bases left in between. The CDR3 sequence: CASSEELAVATEAFF. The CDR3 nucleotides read TGTGCCAGCAGTGAAGAGCTGGCAGTCGCGACTGAAGCTTTCTTT.

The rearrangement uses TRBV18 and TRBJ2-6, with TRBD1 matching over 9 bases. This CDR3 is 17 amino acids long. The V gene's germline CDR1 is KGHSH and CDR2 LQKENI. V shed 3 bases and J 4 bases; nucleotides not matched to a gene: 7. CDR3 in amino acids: CASSPRDRVAGANVLTF. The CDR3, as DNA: TGTGCCAGCTCACCGCGGGACAGGGTCGCCGGGGCCAACGTCCTGACTTTC.

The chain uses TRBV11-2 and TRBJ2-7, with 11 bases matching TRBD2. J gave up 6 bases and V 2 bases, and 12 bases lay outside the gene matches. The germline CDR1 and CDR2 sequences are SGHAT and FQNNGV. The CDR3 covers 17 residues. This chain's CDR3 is CASSLIAGGPEGSEQYF. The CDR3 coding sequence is TGTGCCAGCAGCTTAATAGCGGGAGGGCCAGAGGGCTCCGAGCAGTACTTC.

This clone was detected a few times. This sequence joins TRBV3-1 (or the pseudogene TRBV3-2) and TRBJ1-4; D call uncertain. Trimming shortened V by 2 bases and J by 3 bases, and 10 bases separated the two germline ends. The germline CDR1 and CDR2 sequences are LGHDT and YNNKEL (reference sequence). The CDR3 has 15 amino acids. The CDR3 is CASSQNAGANEKLFF. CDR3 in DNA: TGTGCCAGCAGCCAAAATGCAGGAGCTAATGAAAAACTGTTTTTT.